This T cell receptor beta chain originates from a study of cytomegalovirus exposure and HLA in healthy donors. Study observations and caveats: Most TCR sequences were seen very rarely across donors, but some public TCRs occurred in many. Data from an earlier analysis indicated that most TCR beta V segments were productive either about 87% or about 30% of the time. In a later analysis, DRB1 alleles had the most associated TCRs; HLA-C alleles the fewest.

CDR3 length equals 16 residues. Germline V gene lookup returns CDR1 SGHRS and CDR2 YFSETQ. Trimming at V came to 0 bases and at J to 4 bases, leaving 6 bases not matched to a gene. The PCR ran on 60 Vbeta and 13 Jbeta primers. TCRdb keeps only in-frame clones here, not all; method: immunoSEQ multiplex PCR. This sample's table has over 110,000 clones. When sampled, the donors appeared nominally healthy, though they likely had unrecorded immune exposures. Note on this clone: Its specificity is unknown.

The chain employs TRBV5-1 and TRBJ2-1; 8 positions agree with TRBD2. The clonotype comes from a male donor in good health and CMV-seronegative. Sequenced sample: PBMCs. DNA of the CDR3: TGCGCCAGCAGCTTGGGTCTACAGCGGGGGTACAATGAGCAGTTCTTC. Translating gives CASSLGLQRGYNEQFF.